This passage covers 9 T cell receptor beta chains from one sample sequenced in a study of blood T cells in healthy people across ages. Together with a sample-barcoded 5' primer, a J-beta primer mix was included in a second PCR lasting roughly 7 to 11 cycles. Each CDR3 protein gets one entry after TCRdb re-called the 5' RACE reads with MiXCR. Among fewer than 800,000 distinct CDR3 sequences listed, around 25% were seen once. These same data were also listed under a study on T cells of mothers and their children.

Sequences were obtained from blood. Receptors were obtained from a boy aged 5-17 years in good health.

The CDR3: CASSLAVRAATHEQFF. CDR3 nucleotides: TGTGCCAGCAGTTTAGCAGTAAGGGCCGCCACACATGAGCAGTTCTTC. This chain links TRBV12-3 or TRBV12-4 with TRBJ2-1, with D uncertain. V gave up 0 bases and J gave up 8 bases, with 17 bases separating them. This CDR3 comprises 16 residues.

The rearrangement links TRBV14 to TRBJ2-3; 7 nucleotides match TRBD2. The CDR3 consists of 15 residues. Germline V gene lookup returns CDR1 SGHDN and CDR2 FVKESK. Trimming took 2 bases from V and 3 from J; bases not matched to a gene: 5. The CDR3 nucleotides read TGTGCCAGCAGCCAATCTGGACTAGGTACAGATACGCAGTATTTT. Its translation: CASSQSGLGTDTQYF.

This clonotype has a handful of counts. The V call is TRBV5-8, the J call TRBJ2-7, with TRBD2 as a possible D gene (6 bases). CDR1 SGHTS and CDR2 YDEGEE come from the germline V gene. The CDR3 runs 15 residues. Trimming removed 4 bases from V and 3 bases from J, with 17 bases in between. The CDR3 DNA reads TGTGCCAGCAGCCTAGTGATGGGAGGCTACTACGAGCAGTACTTC. Protein: CASSLVMGGYYEQYF. Drawing the rest from reference TRBV5-8 and TRBJ2-7, the complete variable domain is EAGVTQSPTHLIKTRGQQATLRCSPISGHTSVYWYQQALGLGLQFLLWYDEGEERNRGNFPPRFSGRQFPNYSSELNVNALELEDSALYLCASSLVMGGYYEQYFGPGTRLTVT.

This clonotype was picked up a small number of times. This chain connects TRBV2 to TRBJ2-2; TRBD1 aligns across 7 bases. The CDR3 totals 13 residues. Germline trimming cut 6 bases from V and 7 bases from J; bases unmatched to any gene: 5. The V gene's germline CDR1 is SNHLY and CDR2 FYNNEI. The CDR3 is CASSDRENGELFF. In DNA, the CDR3 is TGTGCCAGCAGCGACAGGGAGAACGGGGAGCTGTTTTTT.

The genes are TRBV2 and TRBJ1-2; 8 bases are shared with TRBD1. Trimming took 6 bases from V and 4 from J; bases not matched to a gene: 7. This CDR3 spans 14 amino acids. Germline values: CDR1 SNHLY, CDR2 FYNNEI. The chain's CDR3 is CASRTGTGLYGYTF. CDR3 nucleotide sequence: TGTGCCAGCAGAACCGGGACAGGCCTCTATGGCTACACCTTC.

The gene calls are TRBV7-9 and TRBJ2-7; 8 bases agree with TRBD2. The germline CDR1 and CDR2 sequences are SEHNR and FQNEAQ (reference sequence). With V trimmed by 2 bases and J by 6 bases, 9 bases remained unmatched. This CDR3 is built from 15 residues. The CDR3: CASSLTWAGGTEQYF. The CDR3 DNA follows: TGTGCCAGCAGCTTAACTTGGGCGGGAGGCACCGAGCAGTACTTC.

This clonotype was picked up a small number of times. The chain is built from TRBV7-9 and TRBJ2-5, with D unclear. Germline V CDR1 and CDR2: SEHNR, FQNEAQ (reference sequence). V dropped 0 bases and J dropped 1 base, with 6 bases sitting between them. The CDR3 covers 14 residues. CDR3 residues: CASSLAVLQETQYF. In DNA form, the CDR3 reads TGTGCCAGCAGCTTAGCGGTCCTCCAAGAGACCCAGTACTTC.

This clonotype was seen only a few times. The junction differs from germline at one of its ends, possibly a read error. The gene calls are TRBV3-1 and TRBJ1-4; D perhaps matches TRBD1 (5 bases). Germline V lookup: CDR1 LGHDT, CDR2 YNNKEL (reference sequence). CDR3 size: 16 residues. The CDR3 loop reads CDSSQQQGTVEEKLFF. CDR3 nucleotides: TGTGACAGCAGCCAACAGCAGGGCACGGTAGAGGAAAAACTGTTTTTT.

This chain joins TRBV18 and TRBJ2-7; D remains ambiguous. Germline V gives CDR1 KGHSH, CDR2 LQKENI. The CDR3 is 14 amino acids. Between the trimmed V and J ends, which lost 3 bases and 2 bases, there was a span of 11 bases. DNA for the CDR3: TGTGCCAGCTCACCGGACGAGGCAGCCTACGAGCAGTACTTC. This encodes CASSPDEAAYEQYF.